These T cell receptor beta chains were read from a single sample in a study of T cell responses to AZD1222 COVID-19 vaccine. Sequencing used immunoSEQ multiplex PCR; TCRdb keeps in-frame clones, though not all of them. The sample contains roughly 96,000 clones, around 89% of which appear only once. The material sequenced was peripheral blood, taken on day 0 of AZD1222 vaccination. The receptors shown here come from an adult in good health. Each CDR3 is given with its conserved first and last residue. A D gene is named only where the DNA matches it firmly. The listing skips clone size in some rows; elsewhere it reads once, few, many or a size class.

D,J,V,size,CDR3,DNA
NA,TRBJ2-3,TRBV5-5,NA,CASSLGRVTTDTQYF,TGTGCCAGCAGCTTGGGAAGGGTCACCACAGATACGCAGTATTTT
NA,TRBJ2-7,TRBV5-1,NA,CASSLEGGAYEQYF,TGCGCCAGCAGCTTGGAGGGAGGTGCCTACGAGCAGTACTTC
TRBD1,TRBJ1-2,TRBV9,NA,CASSVGTGNFGYTF,TGTGCCAGCAGCGTTGGGACAGGGAACTTTGGCTACACCTTC
NA,TRBJ2-1,TRBV14,NA,CASSPLGRARLSYNEQFF,TGTGCCAGCAGCCCTCTCGGAAGGGCCAGACTATCCTACAATGAGCAGTTCTTC
NA,TRBJ2-1,TRBV4-2,few,CASSQVAYSYNEQFF,TGTGCCAGCAGCCAAGTAGCGTATTCCTACAATGAGCAGTTCTTC
TRBD1,TRBJ2-2,TRBV2,NA,CASGDRAVGELFF,TGTGCCAGCGGAGACAGGGCTGTCGGGGAGCTGTTTTTT
TRBD2,TRBJ2-1,TRBV4-3,few,CASSHGRGEEGNEQFF,TGCGCCAGCAGCCACGGGCGGGGGGAGGAGGGAAATGAGCAGTTCTTC
TRBD1,TRBJ1-1,TRBV5-4,NA,CASSQTGGAVPEAFF,TGTGCCAGCAGCCAGACAGGGGGCGCGGTACCTGAAGCTTTCTTT
TRBD2,TRBJ2-3,TRBV19,NA,CASRELAGDDTQYF,TGTGCCAGTAGGGAACTAGCGGGTGATGATACGCAGTATTTT
NA,TRBJ2-1,TRBV25-1,NA,CASSEPVRYNEQFF,TGTGCCAGCAGTGAACCGGTGCGTTACAATGAGCAGTTCTTC
NA,TRBJ1-2,TRBV28,NA,CASLFRGNYGYTF,TGTGCCAGCCTCTTCAGGGGAAACTATGGCTACACCTTC
NA,TRBJ1-2,TRBV29-1,NA,CSVESTGHGYTF,TGCAGCGTTGAATCGACGGGCCATGGCTACACCTTC
NA,TRBJ2-7,TRBV12-3/TRBV12-4,NA,CASSLTSSQQYF,TGTGCCAGCAGTTTAACGTCCTCTCAGCAGTACTTC
TRBD2,TRBJ2-7,TRBV6-2/TRBV6-3,NA,CASSQIRTSGIYEQYF,TGTGCCAGCAGCCAGATTAGGACTAGCGGGATTTACGAGCAGTACTTC
TRBD1,TRBJ2-1,TRBV6-5,NA,CASRSRDRGTEQFF,TGTGCCAGCAGATCCCGGGACAGGGGGACAGAGCAGTTCTTC
TRBD2,TRBJ2-3,TRBV10-1,NA,CASSSSGMADTQYF,TGCGCCAGCAGTTCTAGCGGGATGGCAGATACGCAGTATTTT
NA,TRBJ1-4,TRBV6-2/TRBV6-3,NA,CASSSLRGSTNEKLFF,TGTGCCAGCAGTTCGCTACGGGGTTCAACTAATGAAAAACTGTTTTTT
TRBD2,TRBJ2-7,TRBV19,NA,CASSIEREGFEQYF,TGTGCCAGTAGTATAGAGCGGGAGGGCTTCGAGCAGTACTTC
NA,TRBJ1-5,TRBV20-1,NA,CSASGDRANQPQHF,TGCAGTGCAAGTGGGGACCGTGCCAATCAGCCCCAGCATTTT
TRBD1,TRBJ1-1,TRBV4-3,NA,CASSHDRERTEAFF,TGCGCCAGCAGCCATGACAGGGAAAGAACTGAAGCTTTCTTT
NA,TRBJ2-1,TRBV6-4,NA,CASSEQGIRNNEQFF,TGTGCCAGCAGTGAACAGGGTATTCGAAACAATGAGCAGTTCTTC
TRBD1,TRBJ1-2,TRBV5-4,NA,CASSQGQFYGYTF,TGTGCCAGCAGCCAGGGACAGTTCTATGGCTACACCTTC
NA,TRBJ1-1,TRBV3-1/TRBV3-2,NA,CASRKTGNTEAFF,TGTGCCAGCAGAAAAACGGGGAACACTGAAGCTTTCTTT
NA,TRBJ1-3,TRBV7-6,NA,CASSLDTASGNTIYF,TGTGCCAGCAGCTTAGACACGGCCTCTGGAAACACCATATATTTT
NA,TRBJ2-7,TRBV11-2,NA,CASSWGARPPYEQYF,TGTGCCAGCAGCTGGGGCGCCCGGCCGCCCTACGAGCAGTACTTC
NA,TRBJ1-4,TRBV5-5,NA,CASSPGTATNEKLFF,TGTGCCAGCAGCCCGGGCACCGCAACTAATGAAAAACTGTTTTTT
TRBD1,TRBJ1-1,TRBV18,NA,CASSLGQGAMNTEAFF,TGTGCCAGCTCCCTAGGACAGGGGGCGATGAACACTGAAGCTTTCTTT
TRBD1,TRBJ1-1,TRBV18,NA,CASSPTGQVMNTEAFF,TGTGCCAGCTCACCGACAGGACAGGTGATGAACACTGAAGCTTTCTTT
TRBD2,TRBJ2-5,TRBV9,NA,CASSVESREGLETQYF,TGTGCCAGCAGCGTAGAATCACGGGAGGGCCTGGAGACCCAGTACTTC
TRBD2,TRBJ2-5,TRBV9,NA,CASSAGLAGMETQYF,TGTGCCAGCAGCGCCGGACTAGCGGGAATGGAGACCCAGTACTTC
NA,TRBJ2-6,TRBV10-3,NA,CAISRDIGANVLTF,TGTGCCATCAGCCGGGACATTGGGGCCAACGTCCTGACTTTC
TRBD1,TRBJ1-5,TRBV4-2,NA,CASSQDQGGVTGNQPQHF,TGTGCCAGCAGCCAAGATCAGGGGGGGGTGACGGGCAATCAGCCCCAGCATTTT
TRBD2,TRBJ2-7,TRBV2,NA,CASRVRTSGSSYEQYF,TGTGCCAGCAGAGTTCGGACTAGCGGGAGCTCCTACGAGCAGTACTTC
TRBD1,TRBJ1-5,TRBV29-1,NA,CSVQTGVNQPQHF,TGCAGCGTCCAAACAGGGGTCAATCAGCCCCAGCATTTT
TRBD1,TRBJ1-6,TRBV5-4,NA,CASSYSGTGGRSYNSPLHF,TGTGCCAGCAGCTATTCCGGGACAGGGGGTAGATCCTATAATTCACCCCTCCACTTT
NA,TRBJ2-7,TRBV3-1/TRBV3-2,NA,CASSQETREQYF,TGTGCCAGCAGCCAGGAGACCCGCGAGCAGTACTTC
NA,TRBJ1-2,TRBV7-9,NA,CASSPTGAWLYGYTF,TGTGCCAGCAGCCCTACCGGGGCTTGGTTGTATGGCTACACCTTC
NA,TRBJ2-1,TRBV14,few,CASSQNRASINEQFF,TGTGCCAGCAGCCAAAACAGGGCATCCATCAATGAGCAGTTCTTC
TRBD2,TRBJ2-3,TRBV18,NA,CASSPPGEGLSDTQYF,TGTGCCAGCTCACCACCGGGGGAGGGCCTCTCAGATACGCAGTATTTT
NA,TRBJ2-3,TRBV30,NA,CAWVPGREINTDTQYF,TGTGCCTGGGTTCCTGGTCGGGAGATTAACACAGATACGCAGTATTTT
NA,TRBJ1-2,TRBV28,NA,CASSREYGYTF,TGTGCCAGCTCCCGGGAGTATGGCTACACCTTC
NA,TRBJ1-2,TRBV28,NA,CASSSPQLANYGYTF,TGTGCCAGCAGTTCCCCACAGTTAGCTAACTATGGCTACACCTTC
NA,TRBJ2-1,TRBV27,NA,CASSLIKELGDEQFF,TGTGCCAGCAGCTTGATAAAAGAACTAGGGGATGAGCAGTTCTTC
NA,TRBJ2-4,TRBV29-1,NA,CSVTGGENIQYF,TGCAGCGTTACGGGCGGGGAAAACATTCAGTACTTC
NA,TRBJ1-1,TRBV19,NA,CASSMARNTEAFF,TGTGCCAGTAGTATGGCAAGGAACACTGAAGCTTTCTTT